One sample yielded the 17 T cell receptor beta chains listed below, sequenced in a study of T-cell memory formation after mild COVID-19. From the 5' RACE reads, TCRdb called clonotypes with MiXCR, one entry per CDR3 protein. The repertoire holds 550,000 to 650,000 distinct CDR3 sequences, with roughly 17% as singletons. The specimen sequenced was PBMCs or a T cell subset sorted from them (not recorded which). All receptors derive from an adult woman who had mild COVID-19 (a few samples of this study predate the infection). Cell type and time point are not known.

This clonotype was seen a handful of times. V and J are TRBV12-3 or TRBV12-4 and TRBJ2-3; D is possibly TRBD2 (6 bases). The V gene lost 7 bases and the J gene lost 5 bases, with 16 bases spanning the gap. There are 14 residues in the CDR3. CDR3 residues: CASTVDGGVDTQYF. The CDR3 region has the DNA TGTGCCAGCACCGTGGATGGCGGGGTAGATACGCAGTATTTT.

The chain employs TRBV12-3 or TRBV12-4 and TRBJ2-3, with 9 bases identical to TRBD2. The CDR3 has 15 residues. J was trimmed by 2 bases and V by 6 bases; bases with no gene match: 6. CDR3 DNA: TGTGCCAGCAGCCGCCGGACTAGCGTCACAGATACGCAGTATTTT. Translation gives CASSRRTSVTDTQYF.

This clonotype appeared a few times. The rearrangement uses TRBV3-1 and TRBJ2-1; D might be TRBD2 (6 bases). This CDR3 region has 16 residues. Trimming removed 0 bases at V and 3 bases at J, with 12 bases between. The germline gives CDR1 LGHDT, CDR2 YNNKEL (reference sequence). The CDR3 here is CASSQEVGGFYNEQFF. DNA of the CDR3: TGTGCCAGCAGCCAAGAAGTGGGGGGTTTCTACAATGAGCAGTTCTTC.

The chain links TRBV5-4 to TRBJ2-5, with 7 bases lining up with TRBD1. Per the germline V gene, CDR1 is SGHNT and CDR2 is YYREEE (reference sequence). This CDR3 has 15 amino acids. Trimming at V came to 10 bases and at J to 0 bases, leaving 12 bases not matched to a gene. The CDR3 DNA follows: TGTGCCTTCTCCTGGGACAGCCTGTACCAAGAGACCCAGTACTTC. This translates into CAFSWDSLYQETQYF. The full variable domain, completed using reference TRBV5-4 and TRBJ2-5, is ETGVTQSPTHLIKTRGQQVTLRCSSQSGHNTVSWYQQALGQGPQFIFQYYREEENGRGNFPPRFSGLQFPNYSSELNVNALELDDSALYLCAFSWDSLYQETQYFGPGTRLLVL.

This clonotype turned up a few times. Here the CDR3 DNA reads TGTGCCAGCAGCTTGGCGGGAGCAGCCTACGAGCAGTACTTC. It encodes CASSLAGAAYEQYF. This chain uses TRBV5-4 with TRBJ2-7; tentative D call: TRBD2 (6 bases). Trimming cost V 0 bases and J 2 bases, with 9 bases left between them. Looked up from germline, CDR1 is SGHNT and CDR2 is YYREEE (reference sequence). CDR3 length equals 14 residues.

The chain joins TRBV2 to TRBJ1-2; D call uncertain. Germline lookup yields CDR1 SNHLY and CDR2 FYNNEI. The CDR3 is 15 residues long. Trimming left V 3 bases short and J 0 bases short, with 11 bases between. The CDR3 loop reads CASSERRQTNYGYTF. The CDR3 region has the DNA TGTGCCAGCAGTGAGAGGAGACAAACTAACTATGGCTACACCTTC.

The J gene is TRBJ1-1, the V gene TRBV7-6, with D tentatively TRBD1 (5 bases). Germline CDR1 is SGHVS and CDR2 is FNYEAQ. The germline V and J ends were trimmed by 5 bases and 0 bases, with 10 bases remaining between them. The CDR3 length is 14 residues. The CDR3 loop reads CASSADRVNTEAFF. The CDR3 DNA follows: TGTGCCAGCAGCGCTGACAGAGTGAACACTGAAGCTTTCTTT.

Note on this clonotype: At one boundary the junction diverges from the germline segment, which might be a read error. The chain couples TRBV6-5 to TRBJ2-7; the D is unclear. This CDR3 region has 15 residues. Germline V gene sequence: CDR1 MNHEY, CDR2 SVGAGI. The CDR3 coding sequence is TGTGCCAGCAGCTACTCTCTACCGCTCGCGAAAGAGCAGTACTTC. It yields the protein CASSYSLPLAKEQYF.

Only one count was recorded for this clonotype. The J gene is TRBJ2-3, the V gene TRBV5-1; a possible D gene is TRBD1 (6 bases). The germline gives CDR1 SGHRS, CDR2 YFSETQ. Trimming took off 1 base at V and 4 bases at J, with 16 bases between the two ends. CDR3 length: 16 residues. The CDR3 DNA sequence: TGCGCCAGCAGCTTGTTAGGACCAGGGGTCGCAGATACGCAGTATTTT. It codes for CASSLLGPGVADTQYF.

The chain couples TRBV7-8 to TRBJ2-2; D is ambiguous. The germline V and J ends were trimmed by 5 bases and 8 bases, with 18 bases remaining between them. The CDR3 loop spans 15 amino acids. CDR1 SGHVS and CDR2 FQNEAQ come from the germline V gene. The CDR3: CASSPRGQQRGELFF. As DNA, the CDR3 is TGTGCCAGCAGCCCTAGAGGCCAGCAGAGGGGGGAGCTGTTTTTT.

The chain couples TRBV5-1 to TRBJ2-3; TRBD2 agrees at 15 bases. With V trimmed by 4 bases and J by 5 bases, 11 bases remained unmatched. The CDR3 loop spans 18 amino acids. Germline V CDR1 and CDR2: SGHRS, YFSETQ. The CDR3 nucleotides read TGCGCCAGCAGCCCAGGACTAGCGGGGGGGAAGAGCGGAGATACGCAGTATTTT. Translated: CASSPGLAGGKSGDTQYF. Full variable domain (outside the CDR3, taken from reference TRBV5-1 and TRBJ2-3): KAGVTQTPRYLIKTRGQQVTLSCSPISGHRSVSWYQQTPGQGLQFLFEYFSETQRNKGNFPGRFSGRQFSNSRSEMNVSTLELGDSALYLCASSPGLAGGKSGDTQYFGPGTRLTVL.

This chain joins TRBV5-1 and TRBJ2-2, with D tentatively TRBD1 (5 bases). Trimming cost V 3 bases and J 0 bases, with 9 bases left between them. The CDR3 contains 15 residues. The germline V gene encodes CDR1 SGHRS and CDR2 YFSETQ. For the CDR3, the DNA is TGCGCCAGCAGCTCCCGGACACCGAACACCGGGGAGCTGTTTTTT. Amino acid sequence: CASSSRTPNTGELFF.

This sequence joins TRBV29-1 and TRBJ1-1, with TRBD1 matching over 10 bases. CDR3 length equals 16 residues. Losses at the gene ends were 2 bases for V and 5 bases for J; bases not matched to a gene: 11. CDR1 is SQVTM, CDR2 ANQGSEA, per germline. For the CDR3, the DNA is TGCAGCGTTGAACCGACGACAGGGGGCTCAAAGACTGAAGCTTTCTTT. It translates to CSVEPTTGGSKTEAFF.

This clonotype has only a few counts. The V call is TRBV6-2 or TRBV6-3, the J call TRBJ2-7, with a tentative D call TRBD2 (6 bases). V lost 6 bases, J lost 2 bases, and 26 bases lay in between. The CDR3 runs 18 residues. The germline V gene encodes CDR1 MNHEY and CDR2 SVGEGT. The CDR3 sequence: CASSRTQIIGTSPYEQYF. The DNA of the CDR3 is TGTGCCAGCAGCCGTACCCAAATCATCGGGACTTCCCCCTACGAGCAGTACTTC.

The chain is built from TRBV19 and TRBJ2-4; D is possibly TRBD1 (5 bases). The CDR3 is made up of 18 amino acids. CDR1 and CDR2 (germline): LNHDA, SQIVND (reference sequence). With 2 bases removed from V and 0 bases from J, the gap between germline ends came to 17 bases. In DNA form, the CDR3 reads TGTGCCAGTAGTATATCCCCGTTGCAGGGTCTAGCCAAAAACATTCAGTACTTC. Residues: CASSISPLQGLAKNIQYF.

The gene calls are TRBV18 and TRBJ1-4; no firm D call. The germline V gene encodes CDR1 KGHSH and CDR2 LQKENI. The CDR3 spans 13 residues. Trimming took 3 bases from V and 5 from J, leaving 7 bases between them. The CDR3 here is CASSPQRNEKLFF. The CDR3 DNA is TGTGCCAGCTCACCCCAAAGGAATGAAAAACTGTTTTTT.

In its sample, this clonotype was seen a few times. The J gene is TRBJ2-1, the V gene TRBV20-1; possible D gene TRBD2, 5 bases. V lost 7 bases and J 6 bases, leaving 19 bases between the germline ends. The CDR3 loop spans 14 amino acids. In germline, CDR1 is DFQATT, CDR2 SNEGSKA (reference sequence). The DNA for the CDR3 is TGCAGTGGGTCCCGGCTAGCACTGGGCAATGAGCAGTTCTTC. Its translation is CSGSRLALGNEQFF.